The 10 T cell receptor beta chains presented below share a single source sample, sequenced in a study of cytomegalovirus exposure and HLA in healthy donors. PCR amplification relied on 60 Vbeta primers (plus 13 Jbeta primers). TCRdb's table, derived via immunoSEQ multiplex PCR, lists solely in-frame clones and lacks some. The sample holds some 130,000 clones, about 68% seen once. Sequencing was done on a sample of PBMCs. These receptors came from a human donor in good health.

This clone was counted only a few times. The V and J genes are TRBV5-1 and TRBJ2-5; 12 positions agree with TRBD2. Germline V lookup: CDR1 SGHRS, CDR2 YFSETQ. V shed 4 bases, J shed 0 bases, and the junction held 4 bases outside the gene matches. The CDR3 runs 16 residues. The CDR3 sequence is CASSPGTSGYQETQYF. The CDR3 coding sequence is TGCGCCAGCAGCCCCGGGACTAGCGGGTACCAAGAGACCCAGTACTTC.

The chain carries TRBV5-4 and TRBJ2-5, with TRBD1 matching over 9 bases. Germline trimming cut 4 bases from V and 3 bases from J; bases unmatched to any gene: 4. Germline V CDR1 and CDR2: SGHNT, YYREEE (reference sequence). The CDR3 is 14 residues long. CDR3 loop: CASSRDRVKETQYF. The DNA for the CDR3 is TGTGCCAGCAGCCGGGACAGGGTAAAAGAGACCCAGTACTTC.

V and J are TRBV9 and TRBJ1-2, with 8 positions matching TRBD1. The CDR3 totals 17 residues. With 0 bases clipped from V and 6 bases from J, the junction kept 13 bases outside the gene matches. Germline CDR1 reads SGDLS; CDR2 reads YYNGEE. CDR3 bases: TGTGCCAGCAGCGTAGAGGGACAGGCGGGGGATACGGATGGCTACACCTTC. Translated: CASSVEGQAGDTDGYTF.

The rearrangement uses TRBV11-2 and TRBJ2-7; 9 bases fit TRBD1. The length of the CDR3 is 18 residues. Looked up from germline, CDR1 is SGHAT and CDR2 is FQNNGV. Trimming cost V 7 bases and J 3 bases; bases outside gene matches: 19. CDR3 coding DNA: TGTGCCAGCAATAACAGGGGGCGAGAGTTTGGCGGAGGCTACGAGCAGTACTTC. Translating it yields CASNNRGREFGGGYEQYF.

The CDR3 region is CASSETGGRSYNEQFF. CDR3 DNA sequence: TGCGCCAGCAGCGAGACGGGAGGACGATCCTACAATGAGCAGTTCTTC. The gene calls are TRBV5-1 and TRBJ2-1; 7 nucleotides match TRBD2. The CDR3 is made up of 16 amino acids. Germline assignment: CDR1 SGHRS and CDR2 YFSETQ. V gave up 4 bases and J gave up 1 base; unmatched junction bases: 8.

The chain recombines TRBV11-3 with TRBJ1-1; no reliable D call. Germline V gene lookup returns CDR1 SGHNT and CDR2 YENEEA. The germline V and J ends were trimmed by 0 bases and 5 bases, with 10 bases remaining between them. The CDR3 has 14 residues. The CDR3 sequence: CASSLDGSGTEAFF. For the CDR3, the DNA is TGTGCCAGCAGCTTAGATGGGTCGGGGACTGAAGCTTTCTTT. Looking up the rest from reference TRBV11-3 and TRBJ1-1 gives the full variable domain: EAGVVQSPRYKIIEKKQPVAFWCNPISGHNTLYWYLQNLGQGPELLIRYENEEAVDDSQLPKDRFSAERLKGVDSTLKIQPAELGDSAVYLCASSLDGSGTEAFFGQGTRLTVV.

This clone was seen a handful of times. This sequence joins TRBV5-1 and TRBJ1-3; D is uncertain. Germline CDR1 SGHRS, CDR2 YFSETQ. V lost 0 bases, J lost 0 bases, and 13 bases lay in between. CDR3 length: 17 residues. CDR3 DNA: TGCGCCAGCAGCTTGGCCCCCACTTCGAGCTCTGGAAACACCATATATTTT. It specifies CASSLAPTSSSGNTIYF.

The rearrangement uses TRBV19 and TRBJ2-6, with D uncertain. V was trimmed by 3 bases and J by 1 base, leaving 13 bases between them. CDR1 LNHDA and CDR2 SQIVND come from the germline V gene (reference sequence). The CDR3 totals 17 residues. This chain's CDR3 is CASSIGGGVSGANVLTF. CDR3 DNA sequence: TGTGCCAGTAGTATTGGCGGTGGAGTTTCTGGGGCCAACGTCCTGACTTTC.

V usage is TRBV5-5 and J usage is TRBJ1-4, with 7 bases fitting TRBD1. The V gene's germline CDR1 is SGHKS and CDR2 YYEKEE (reference sequence). The CDR3 extends over 15 amino acids. V lost 0 bases, J lost 4 bases, and 3 bases stayed unmatched. CDR3 nucleotide sequence: TGTGCCAGCAGCTTGGAAGGGACAGTTAATGAAAAACTGTTTTTT. Protein: CASSLEGTVNEKLFF.

This sequence joins TRBV12-5 and TRBJ2-7, with TRBD1 identical over 7 bases. The CDR3 covers 13 residues. CDR1 is LGHNT and CDR2 is FRNRAP in the germline V gene. The J segment lost 4 bases and the V segment lost 1 base, leaving 1 base of the junction unmatched. For the CDR3, the DNA is TGTGCTAGTGGTTTGGCAGGGGGATACGAGCAGTACTTC. Protein sequence: CASGLAGGYEQYF. Based on the CDR3 plus reference TRBV12-5 and TRBJ2-7, the full variable domain is DARVTQTPRHKVTEMGQEVTMRCQPILGHNTVFWYRQTMMQGLELLAYFRNRAPLDDSGMPKDRFSAEMPDATLATLKIQPSEPRDSAVYFCASGLAGGYEQYFGPGTRLTVT.